The 11 T cell receptor beta chains presented below share a single source sample, sequenced in a study of T-cell memory formation after mild COVID-19. TCRdb used MiXCR to reprocess the 5' RACE reads, holding one entry per CDR3 protein. The sample records 300,000 to 350,000 distinct CDR3 sequences, around 13% being singletons. Input material: PBMCs or a T cell subset sorted from them (not recorded which). The receptors derive from a man in his late teens or twenties who had mild COVID-19 (a few samples of this study predate the infection). Cell type and time point are not known.

This clonotype was observed a few times. The chain combines TRBV7-9 with TRBJ2-7; 9 bases are shared with TRBD1. This CDR3 contains 14 residues. V shed 2 bases, J shed 5 bases, and the junction held 4 bases outside the gene matches. The germline gives CDR1 SEHNR, CDR2 FQNEAQ (reference sequence). CDR3 DNA: TGTGCCAGCAGCTTAAGGGGACAGGGCGACGAGCAGTACTTC. Translated, it gives CASSLRGQGDEQYF.

The chain links TRBV5-1 to TRBJ2-3; D is possibly TRBD2 (5 bases). Trimming removed 5 bases from V and 7 bases from J, with 17 bases in between. The CDR3 consists of 14 residues. Looked up from germline, CDR1 is SGHRS and CDR2 is YFSETQ. CDR3 bases: TGCGCCAGCAGTTCCCTAGCCGGGGATAATACGCAGTATTTT. This encodes CASSSLAGDNTQYF. Looking up the rest from reference TRBV5-1 and TRBJ2-3 gives the full variable domain: KAGVTQTPRYLIKTRGQQVTLSCSPISGHRSVSWYQQTPGQGLQFLFEYFSETQRNKGNFPGRFSGRQFSNSRSEMNVSTLELGDSALYLCASSSLAGDNTQYFGPGTRLTVL.

The chain joins TRBV5-1 to TRBJ2-7; D unresolved. CDR3 size: 14 residues. Germline assignment: CDR1 SGHRS and CDR2 YFSETQ. Trimming took off 3 bases at V and 3 bases at J, with 13 bases between the two ends. The CDR3 nucleotides are TGCGCCAGCAGCTCCAGACACTGGAGCTACGAGCAGTACTTC. Translating gives CASSSRHWSYEQYF.

The chain joins TRBV20-1 to TRBJ2-5; D is ambiguous. Germline V lookup: CDR1 DFQATT, CDR2 SNEGSKA (reference sequence). The CDR3 is made up of 15 amino acids. The V end was cut by 6 bases, the J end by 3 bases, with 20 bases between. CDR3 region: CSAGSGAQIKETQYF. CDR3 coding DNA: TGCAGTGCAGGGTCGGGTGCACAGATTAAAGAGACCCAGTACTTC.

This clonotype was detected only a few times. The CDR3 DNA sequence: TGTGCCAGCAGTTACTCGGCCGGGGGCGATTTTACAGATACGCAGTATTTT. Its translation: CASSYSAGGDFTDTQYF. J is TRBJ2-3 and V is TRBV6-5, with D possibly called TRBD1 or TRBD2 (6 bases each). The V end lost 0 bases, the J end lost 3 bases, and 16 bases lay between the germline ends. CDR3 length equals 17 residues. From germline, CDR1 is MNHEY and CDR2 SVGAGI.

This clonotype turned up a few times. The chain uses TRBV29-1 and TRBJ1-1, with D hard to call. The V gene's germline CDR1 is SQVTM and CDR2 ANQGSEA. CDR3 length: 14 residues. Trimming removed 1 base at V and 1 base at J, with 10 bases between. The CDR3, as DNA: TGCAGCGTTGAAGGTCTTGAAAGGAACACTGAAGCTTTCTTT. Its translation: CSVEGLERNTEAFF. Together with reference TRBV29-1 and TRBJ1-1, the CDR3 gives the full variable domain: SAVISQKPSRDICQRGTSLTIQCQVDSQVTMMFWYRQQPGQSLTLIATANQGSEATYESGFVIDKFPISRPNLTFSTLTVSNMSPEDSSIYLCSVEGLERNTEAFFGQGTRLTVV.

This clonotype has at least ten counts. The J gene is TRBJ2-3, the V gene TRBV7-8, with D hard to call. This CDR3 contains 15 residues. Germline CDR1 is SGHVS and CDR2 is FQNEAQ. The V and J ends lost 3 bases and 0 bases respectively, with 10 bases between them. The CDR3, as DNA: TGTGCCAGCAGCTTTTCTAGTGCTAGCACAGATACGCAGTATTTT. Amino acids: CASSFSSASTDTQYF. The whole variable domain, filled in from reference TRBV7-8 and TRBJ2-3, reads GAGVSQSPRYKVAKRGQDVALRCDPISGHVSLFWYQQALGQGPEFLTYFQNEAQLDKSGLPSDRFFAERPEGSVSTLKIQRTQQEDSAVYLCASSFSSASTDTQYFGPGTRLTVL.

The chain links TRBV2 to TRBJ2-3, with D unclear. Germline V CDR1 and CDR2: SNHLY, FYNNEI. V was pared by 8 bases and J by 2 bases, with 11 bases between. This CDR3 comprises 13 residues. The CDR3 region has the DNA TGTGCCAGCGGATTGGCCCCCACAGATACGCAGTATTTT. Translated, it gives CASGLAPTDTQYF.

In this sample, this clonotype turned up a few times. The genes are TRBV2 and TRBJ2-3; TRBD2 agrees at 7 bases. Unmatched junction bases numbered 5, after V lost 6 bases and J lost 2 bases. The germline CDR1 and CDR2 sequences are SNHLY and FYNNEI. The length of the CDR3 is 14 residues. The CDR3 DNA reads TGTGCCAGCAGGTTCCTAGCGGACACAGATACGCAGTATTTT. Translation gives CASRFLADTDTQYF.

This clonotype was observed a few times. This chain links TRBV6-2 or TRBV6-3 with TRBJ2-7; D is unresolved. V lost 0 bases, J lost 10 bases, and 13 bases lay in between. In germline, CDR1 is MNHEY, CDR2 SVGEGT. The CDR3 extends over 13 amino acids. Here the CDR3 DNA reads TGTGCCAGCAGTTACTCACTTGGGCGGAGACAGTACTTC. Its protein is CASSYSLGRRQYF.

This clonotype was seen many times. The chain employs TRBV4-3 and TRBJ2-1, with TRBD2 matching over 10 bases. Germline V CDR1 and CDR2: LGHNA, YSLEER. With V trimmed by 1 base and J by 3 bases, 0 bases remained unmatched. The CDR3 is 15 residues long. CDR3 bases: TGCGCCAGCAGCCAAGGGACTAGCGGCTACAATGAGCAGTTCTTC. This sequence encodes CASSQGTSGYNEQFF.